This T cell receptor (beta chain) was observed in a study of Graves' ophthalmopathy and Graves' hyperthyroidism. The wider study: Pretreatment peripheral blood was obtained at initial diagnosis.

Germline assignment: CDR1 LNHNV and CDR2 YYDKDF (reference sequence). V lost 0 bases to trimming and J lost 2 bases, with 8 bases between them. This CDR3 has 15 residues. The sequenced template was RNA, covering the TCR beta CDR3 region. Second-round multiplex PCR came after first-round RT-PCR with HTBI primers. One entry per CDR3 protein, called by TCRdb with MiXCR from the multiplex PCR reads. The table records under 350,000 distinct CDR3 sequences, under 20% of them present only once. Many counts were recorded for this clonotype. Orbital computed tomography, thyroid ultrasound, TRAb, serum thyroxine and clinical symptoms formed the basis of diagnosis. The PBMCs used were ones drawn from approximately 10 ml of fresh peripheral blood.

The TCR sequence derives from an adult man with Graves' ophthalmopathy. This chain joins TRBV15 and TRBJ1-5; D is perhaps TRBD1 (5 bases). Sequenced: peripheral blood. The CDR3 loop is CATSRERGGNQPQHF. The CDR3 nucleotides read TGTGCCACCAGCAGAGAAAGGGGCGGCAATCAGCCCCAGCATTTT.